Here is one TCR beta chain with its context. The antigen remains undetermined. Clones were read by immunoSEQ multiplex PCR, and TCRdb kept only the in-frame ones, dropping some. This sample has tens of thousands of clones, with 80% to 85% found just once. The germline CDR1 and CDR2 sequences are SGHDN and FVKESK. CDR3 length equals 9 residues. The V end was cut by 6 bases, the J end by 7 bases, with 3 bases between. The data belong to a study of OX40 agonist ivuxolimab in advanced cancers. Study outcomes and limitations: Expanded peripheral T cell antigen specificity was not determined. Blood T cells, both CD4+ and CD8+, expanded clonally by week 6 at 0.1 to 3.0 mg/kg.

V is TRBV14 and J is TRBJ1-2; the D is unclear. The receptor was isolated from an adult with an advanced solid tumor such as melanoma, head and neck, liver or kidney cancer. The sample here was CD4+ or CD8+ T cells sorted from blood, taken in a trial of the OX40 agonist ivuxolimab. CDR3 in amino acids: CASSSGYTF. As DNA, the CDR3 is TGTGCCAGCAGTAGTGGCTACACCTTC.